The source of this T cell receptor (beta chain) is a study of blood T cells in healthy people across ages. For the study at large: Per two T cells, about one barcoded beta molecule was captured through template switching.

The CDR3 is 15 amino acids. J lost 0 bases, V lost 3 bases, and 4 bases had no gene match. Germline CDR1 and CDR2: MDHEN and SYDVKM. The second PCR ran about 6 to 12 cycles with a sample-barcoded 5' primer and J-beta primers. A minimum of 2.5 million CDR3-containing paired-end reads was obtained for each sample. TCRdb reanalysed the 5' RACE reads using MiXCR and keeps one entry per CDR3 protein. The table includes approximately 800,000 distinct CDR3 sequences, roughly 60% detected once. This clonotype originated in a man aged 30-40 years in good health. The genes are TRBV28 and TRBJ2-7, with TRBD2 matching 8 bases. Sequences were obtained from blood. The CDR3 here is CASSFVLADSYEQYF. The DNA for the CDR3 is TGTGCCAGCAGTTTTGTACTAGCGGACTCCTACGAGCAGTACTTC.